These 8 T cell receptor beta chains originate from one sample sequenced in a study of Tregs in tolerant kidney transplant recipients. Libraries were prepared by immunoSEQ multiplex PCR; TCRdb keeps only in-frame clonotypes and omits some of them. Seen here are about 19,000 clones, just over 65% observed once, and the top ten hold roughly 3.5%. The antigens of these receptors remain unknown. The sequencing sample was made of Tregs from blood cultured with allogeneic cells. These receptor sequences come from a human donor in good health.

The rearrangement uses TRBV2 and TRBJ2-2, with 10 bases aligning to TRBD1. V trimming: 5 bases; J trimming: 7 bases; junction bases outside the gene matches: 10. Germline V gene sequence: CDR1 SNHLY, CDR2 FYNNEI. The CDR3 runs 16 residues. In DNA, the CDR3 is TGTGCCAGCAGTCCCCAGACAGGGGGCGGCGGCGGGGAGCTGTTTTTT. Translation: CASSPQTGGGGGELFF.

In its sample, this clone ranks as medium-sized (0.01 to 0.1%). The genes are TRBV2 and TRBJ2-2, with 10 bases fitting TRBD2. Trimming took 4 bases from V and 4 from J; bases not matched to a gene: 3. Germline lookup yields CDR1 SNHLY and CDR2 FYNNEI. The CDR3 consists of 15 residues. CDR3 protein: CASSAWTSGTGELFF. CDR3 bases: TGTGCCAGCAGTGCCTGGACTAGCGGCACCGGGGAGCTGTTTTTT.

The chain joins TRBV19 to TRBJ1-2; 8 bases match TRBD1. With V trimmed by 1 base and J by 8 bases, 12 bases remained unmatched. CDR3 size: 16 residues. Germline loops: CDR1 LNHDA, CDR2 SQIVND (reference sequence). In DNA form, the CDR3 reads TGTGCCAGTAGTATAGTTCGAGACAGGGGTCGAGGCGGCTACACCTTC. This gives the protein CASSIVRDRGRGGYTF.

The chain has TRBV7-9 and TRBJ1-3; D gene uncertain. The CDR3 sequence is 15 residues long. With 2 bases removed from V and 0 bases from J, the gap between germline ends came to 8 bases. The V gene's germline CDR1 is SEHNR and CDR2 FQNEAQ (reference sequence). The CDR3 DNA reads as TGTGCCAGCAGCTTAAGATACTCCTCTGGAAACACCATATATTTT. Translated, it gives CASSLRYSSGNTIYF.

The chain employs TRBV7-9 and TRBJ2-2, with D possibly TRBD2 on 6 matching bases. Germline V gene lookup returns CDR1 SEHNR and CDR2 FQNEAQ (reference sequence). This CDR3 region has 16 residues. Trimming removed 5 bases at V and 3 bases at J, with 16 bases between. The DNA of the CDR3 is TGTGCCAGCAGCCCCCCGGCTAGCGAGTACACCGGGGAGCTGTTTTTT. It translates to CASSPPASEYTGELFF.

The rearrangement joins TRBV19 to TRBJ2-4; the D is unclear. V lost 9 bases and J lost 4, with 16 bases in between. Germline loops: CDR1 LNHDA, CDR2 SQIVND (reference sequence). The CDR3 extends over 14 amino acids. The CDR3 bases are TGTGCCAGAGGGCCCCCGTGGTTGAAAAACATTCAGTACTTC. This translates into CARGPPWLKNIQYF.

The chain has TRBV7-9 and TRBJ1-5; D remains unclear. CDR3 size: 15 residues. Germline CDR1 is SEHNR and CDR2 is FQNEAQ (reference sequence). Trimming took off 1 base at V and 9 bases at J, with 16 bases between the two ends. The CDR3 sequence: CASSLGWGASRPQHF. CDR3 coding DNA: TGTGCCAGCAGCTTAGGATGGGGAGCCTCGAGGCCCCAGCATTTT.

In its sample, this clone was seen a few times. The chain recombines TRBV18 with TRBJ1-1, with a weak D call TRBD1 (5 bases). Germline V gene lookup returns CDR1 KGHSH and CDR2 LQKENI. The CDR3 runs 16 residues. The germline V and J ends were trimmed by 4 bases and 1 base, with 16 bases remaining between them. CDR3 coding DNA: TGTGCCAGCTCACGGGCCCACGGGACTCCGAACACTGAAGCTTTCTTT. Translated, it gives CASSRAHGTPNTEAFF. Combining the CDR3 with reference TRBV18 and TRBJ1-1 gives the whole variable domain NAGVMQNPRHLVRRRGQEARLRCSPMKGHSHVYWYRQLPEEGLKFMVYLQKENIIDESGMPKERFSAEFPKEGPSILRIQQVVRGDSAAYFCASSRAHGTPNTEAFFGQGTRLTVV.